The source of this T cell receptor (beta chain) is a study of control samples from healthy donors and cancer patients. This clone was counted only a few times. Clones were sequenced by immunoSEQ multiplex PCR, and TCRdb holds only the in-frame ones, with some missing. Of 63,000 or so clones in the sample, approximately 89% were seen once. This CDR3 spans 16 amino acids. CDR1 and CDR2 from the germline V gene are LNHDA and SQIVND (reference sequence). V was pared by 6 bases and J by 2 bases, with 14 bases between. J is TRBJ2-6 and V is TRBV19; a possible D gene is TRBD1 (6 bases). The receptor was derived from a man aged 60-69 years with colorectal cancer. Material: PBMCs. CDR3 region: CASSDRRKPGANVLTF. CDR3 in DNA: TGTGCCAGTAGCGACAGGAGAAAGCCTGGGGCCAACGTCCTGACTTTC. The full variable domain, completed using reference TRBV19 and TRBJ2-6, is DGGITQSPKYLFRKEGQNVTLSCEQNLNHDAMYWYRQDPGQGLRLIYYSQIVNDFQKGDIAEGYSVSREKKESFPLTVTSAQKNPTAFYLCASSDRRKPGANVLTFGAGSRLTVL.